Listed here are 4 T cell receptor beta chains from one sample, sequenced in a study of cytomegalovirus exposure and HLA in healthy donors. A multiplex PCR was run with 60 Vbeta primers and 13 Jbeta primers. The table came from immunoSEQ multiplex PCR; TCRdb's copy has only in-frame clones and leaves some out. The repertoire consists of about 220,000 clones, with roughly 82% occurring once and the leading ten covering roughly 6%. The sequenced material came from PBMCs. These receptors were taken from a man in his forties in good health and CMV-seropositive.

V is TRBV9 and J is TRBJ2-5; 12 bases align to TRBD2. V shed 4 bases and J 7 bases; nucleotides not matched to a gene: 8. Germline CDR1 and CDR2: SGDLS and YYNGEE. The CDR3 is 15 residues long. This chain's CDR3 is CASSTGLAGWGTQYF. CDR3 DNA sequence: TGTGCCAGCAGCACAGGACTAGCGGGGTGGGGGACCCAGTACTTC.

The V and J genes are TRBV27 and TRBJ2-7, with 12 bases aligning to TRBD2. CDR3 size: 13 residues. Germline CDR1 and CDR2: MNHEY and SMNVEV (reference sequence). The V segment lost 9 bases and the J segment 3 bases; nucleotides outside the gene matches: 3. CDR3 DNA sequence: TGTGCCAGTAGACTAGCGGGAGTCTACGAGCAGTACTTC. This codes for CASRLAGVYEQYF.

This chain joins TRBV2 and TRBJ2-2, with TRBD2 identical over 8 bases. The CDR3 is made up of 15 amino acids. The V and J ends lost 4 bases and 3 bases, in that order; junction bases with no gene match: 4. From germline, CDR1 is SNHLY and CDR2 FYNNEI. The DNA for the CDR3 is TGTGCCAGCAGTGGGACTAGCTGGGACACCGGGGAGCTGTTTTTT. This sequence encodes CASSGTSWDTGELFF.

This chain uses TRBV18 with TRBJ1-4; no clear D. Germline CDR1 KGHSH, CDR2 LQKENI. Trimming cost V 1 base and J 8 bases, with 11 bases left between them. The CDR3 is 14 amino acids. The CDR3 DNA reads TGTGCCAGCTCACCACGAGACTTCGAGGAAAAACTGTTTTTT. Its translation: CASSPRDFEEKLFF.